This T cell receptor beta chain was documented in a study of molecular identifiers for immune sequencing clone quantification. Across the whole study: Five aliquots were made in replicates from the RNA of roughly 20,000 or 100,000 naive CD8 cells, and four were sequenced.

The table lists this clonotype with a few counts. The V end lost 4 bases, the J end lost 0 bases, and 9 bases lay between the germline ends. The CDR3 consists of 13 residues. Germline CDR1 is GTSNPN and CDR2 is SVGIG (reference sequence). Making the bulk TCR libraries relied on previously described methods and listed TCR primers. MiXCR, applied by TCRdb to the PCR reads, yields one record per CDR3 protein. The table records more than 300,000 distinct CDR3 sequences, about a fifth of them present only once. This receptor was obtained from a human donor in good health. Some libraries in this study had Jurkat cell RNA spiked in. The chain links TRBV30 to TRBJ1-1; D not resolved. The source material was naive CD8+ T cells from blood, with Jurkat cell RNA spiked in. The subset: FACS-sorted CD8+CD4-CCR7+CD45RA+ naive T cells. CDR3 sequence: CAWTAIMNTEAFF. CDR3 DNA sequence: TGTGCCTGGACAGCGATCATGAACACTGAAGCTTTCTTT.